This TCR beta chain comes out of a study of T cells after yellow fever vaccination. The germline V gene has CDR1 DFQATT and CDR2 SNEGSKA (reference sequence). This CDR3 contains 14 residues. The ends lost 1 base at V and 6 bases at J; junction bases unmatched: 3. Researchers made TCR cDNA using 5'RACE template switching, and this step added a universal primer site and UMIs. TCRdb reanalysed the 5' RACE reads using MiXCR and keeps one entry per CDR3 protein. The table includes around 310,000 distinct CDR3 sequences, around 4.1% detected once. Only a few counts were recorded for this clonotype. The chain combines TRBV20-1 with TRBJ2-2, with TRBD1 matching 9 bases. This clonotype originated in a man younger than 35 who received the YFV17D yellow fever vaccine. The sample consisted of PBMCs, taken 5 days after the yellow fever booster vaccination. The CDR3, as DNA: TGCAGTGCTAGAGCGACAGGGGGTCCCGGGGAGCTGTTTTTT. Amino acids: CSARATGGPGELFF.